Presented here are 15 T cell receptor beta chains from one specimen sequenced in a study of T cell responses to AZD1222 COVID-19 vaccine. Method: immunoSEQ multiplex PCR; TCRdb's copy keeps in-frame clones and lacks some. The sample includes about 78,000 clones, roughly 90% of them seen just once. This material consisted of peripheral blood, taken on day 0 of AZD1222 vaccination. All receptors derive from an adult in good health.

The chain is built from TRBV5-1 and TRBJ1-3, with D unclear. The CDR3 runs 14 residues. Germline CDR1 SGHRS, CDR2 YFSETQ. V was clipped by 3 bases and J by 0 bases, with 7 bases between them. The chain's CDR3 is CASSYESSGNTIYF. DNA for the CDR3: TGCGCCAGCAGCTACGAGAGCTCTGGAAACACCATATATTTT.

This clone appeared a few times. V and J are TRBV7-2 and TRBJ2-1; D is uncertain. V was trimmed by 2 bases and J by 0 bases, leaving 8 bases between them. The CDR3 loop spans 15 amino acids. Germline lookup yields CDR1 SGHTA and CDR2 FQGNSA. The CDR3 coding sequence is TGTGCCAGCAGCTTAAGCTGGAGCTCCTACAATGAGCAGTTCTTC. Protein sequence: CASSLSWSSYNEQFF.

The chain has TRBV10-3 and TRBJ1-2, with D perhaps matching TRBD1 (6 bases). The germline V gene encodes CDR1 ENHRY and CDR2 SYGVKD. This CDR3 has 12 residues. V was trimmed by 10 bases and J by 6 bases, leaving 15 bases between them. The CDR3 bases are TGTGCCACCGCGGGGGGGGCAGATGGCTACACCTTC. Translated, it gives CATAGGADGYTF.

The rearrangement joins TRBV5-4 to TRBJ1-4; weak D call: TRBD1 (5 bases). Germline lookup yields CDR1 SGHNT and CDR2 YYREEE (reference sequence). The CDR3 consists of 18 residues. The V and J ends lost 3 bases and 5 bases respectively, with 23 bases between them. CDR3 nucleotides: TGTGCCAGCAGCTCGGGGACCGCCGGTTCTGTGTCCAATGAAAAACTGTTTTTT. This translates into CASSSGTAGSVSNEKLFF.

This clone was detected once. The chain joins TRBV12-3 or TRBV12-4 to TRBJ2-1, with TRBD2 matching 7 bases. The V segment lost 1 base and the J segment 10 bases; nucleotides outside the gene matches: 4. CDR3 length: 13 amino acids. CDR3 in amino acids: CASSLVLGGEQFF. As DNA, the CDR3 is TGTGCCAGCAGTTTAGTCCTGGGGGGGGAGCAGTTCTTC.

The chain joins TRBV29-1 to TRBJ2-7, with 7 bases matching TRBD2. The CDR3 covers 12 residues. The V gene's germline CDR1 is SQVTM and CDR2 ANQGSEA. Losses at the gene ends were 8 bases for V and 5 bases for J; bases not matched to a gene: 9. The CDR3 loop is CSTSSGRDEQYF. The CDR3 DNA sequence: TGCAGCACTTCTAGCGGCCGTGACGAGCAGTACTTC.

This clone was observed a single time. The chain joins TRBV11-3 to TRBJ2-1, with D hard to call. The CDR3 loop spans 14 amino acids. V lost 2 bases and J 9 bases, leaving 14 bases between the germline ends. The germline V gene has CDR1 SGHNT and CDR2 YENEEA. CDR3 nucleotide sequence: TGTGCCAGCAGCTTAATAGGCCAGACGGGTGAGCAGTTCTTC. It codes for CASSLIGQTGEQFF.

The chain recombines TRBV7-8 with TRBJ2-7, with 8 bases identical to TRBD1. CDR1 and CDR2 (germline): SGHVS, FQNEAQ. The V and J ends lost 4 bases and 0 bases, in that order; junction bases with no gene match: 2. The CDR3 sequence is 14 residues long. This CDR3 reads CASSWTGPSYEQYF. DNA of the CDR3: TGTGCCAGCAGCTGGACAGGGCCCTCCTACGAGCAGTACTTC.

The chain joins TRBV18 to TRBJ2-1; TRBD2 agrees at 16 bases. The CDR3 runs to 20 residues. With 1 base clipped from V and 0 bases from J, the junction kept 6 bases outside the gene matches. Germline V gene lookup returns CDR1 KGHSH and CDR2 LQKENI. The CDR3 DNA follows: TGTGCCAGCTCACCACGGGGGACTAGCGGGAGGGAGAGCTCCTACAATGAGCAGTTCTTC. Translated, it gives CASSPRGTSGRESSYNEQFF. The whole variable domain, filled in from reference TRBV18 and TRBJ2-1, reads NAGVMQNPRHLVRRRGQEARLRCSPMKGHSHVYWYRQLPEEGLKFMVYLQKENIIDESGMPKERFSAEFPKEGPSILRIQQVVRGDSAAYFCASSPRGTSGRESSYNEQFFGPGTRLTVL.

The chain has TRBV4-3 and TRBJ2-3; tentatively, D is TRBD2 (5 bases). The V and J ends lost 1 base and 0 bases respectively, with 8 bases between them. This CDR3 has 15 amino acids. In germline, CDR1 is LGHNA, CDR2 YSLEER. The CDR3 loop reads CASSQGGGSTDTQYF. In nucleotides, the CDR3 is TGCGCCAGCAGCCAAGGAGGCGGGAGCACAGATACGCAGTATTTT.

V is TRBV7-9 and J is TRBJ2-7; 7 bases are shared with TRBD2. CDR1 and CDR2 from the germline V gene are SEHNR and FQNEAQ (reference sequence). The J segment lost 3 bases and the V segment lost 0 bases, leaving 8 bases of the junction unmatched. CDR3 length: 16 amino acids. CDR3 DNA sequence: TGTGCCAGCAGCTTAGCGGGGCAGCGGGGATACTACGAGCAGTACTTC. Residues: CASSLAGQRGYYEQYF.

V gene TRBV19 combines with J gene TRBJ1-6; 7 positions match TRBD1. Trimming at V came to 2 bases and at J to 9 bases, leaving 13 bases not matched to a gene. Germline V gene data show CDR1 as LNHDA and CDR2 as SQIVND (reference sequence). This CDR3 is 17 amino acids long. The CDR3 loop reads CASSISPSTGLGSPLHF. The CDR3 nucleotides read TGTGCCAGTAGTATAAGCCCGTCGACAGGGCTCGGTTCACCCCTCCACTTT.

V and J are TRBV5-1 and TRBJ1-5, with D unresolved. V shed 4 bases and J shed 1 base, with 15 bases lying between them. The CDR3 extends over 16 amino acids. Germline V gives CDR1 SGHRS, CDR2 YFSETQ. The CDR3 sequence: CASSPGNVGSNQPQHF. In nucleotides, the CDR3 is TGCGCCAGCAGCCCGGGAAATGTGGGGAGCAATCAGCCCCAGCATTTT. The variable domain in full, completed from reference TRBV5-1 and TRBJ1-5, reads KAGVTQTPRYLIKTRGQQVTLSCSPISGHRSVSWYQQTPGQGLQFLFEYFSETQRNKGNFPGRFSGRQFSNSRSEMNVSTLELGDSALYLCASSPGNVGSNQPQHFGDGTRLSIL.

The chain recombines TRBV18 with TRBJ1-5, with a weak D call TRBD1 (6 bases). Deletions cut 2 bases from V and 0 bases from J, with 8 bases between. There are 15 residues in the CDR3. Germline V gene data show CDR1 as KGHSH and CDR2 as LQKENI. As DNA, the CDR3 is TGTGCCAGCTCACCAACAGGGTCTAGCAATCAGCCCCAGCATTTT. Protein sequence: CASSPTGSSNQPQHF.

The chain combines TRBV4-1 with TRBJ1-5, with D unclear. The V end lost 0 bases, the J end lost 6 bases, and 6 bases lay between the germline ends. Germline V gene data show CDR1 as MGHRA and CDR2 as YSYEKL. The CDR3 consists of 13 residues. Here the CDR3 reads CASSQDDTQPQHF. The CDR3 coding sequence is TGCGCCAGCAGCCAAGACGATACTCAGCCCCAGCATTTT.